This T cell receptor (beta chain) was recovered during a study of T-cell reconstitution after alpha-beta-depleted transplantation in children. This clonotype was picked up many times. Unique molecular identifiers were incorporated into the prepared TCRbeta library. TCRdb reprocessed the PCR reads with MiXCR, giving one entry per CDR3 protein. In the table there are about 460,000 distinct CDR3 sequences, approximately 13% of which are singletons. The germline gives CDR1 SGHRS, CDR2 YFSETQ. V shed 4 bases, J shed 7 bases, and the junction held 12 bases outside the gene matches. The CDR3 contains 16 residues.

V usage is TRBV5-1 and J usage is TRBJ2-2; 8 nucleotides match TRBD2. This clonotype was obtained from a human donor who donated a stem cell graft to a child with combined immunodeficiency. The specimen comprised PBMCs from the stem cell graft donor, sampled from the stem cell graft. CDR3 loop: CASSTPGLGSIGELFF. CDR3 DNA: TGCGCCAGCAGCACCCCGGGACTAGGGAGCATCGGGGAGCTGTTTTTT.